This TCR beta chain comes out of a study of blood T cell repertoires in COVID-19. Study overall: Samples representing acute and convalescent COVID-19 were sourced from the United States, Italy and Spain. The cDNA or gDNA used as material had been derived from T cells, B-cell-depleted T cells, or PBMCs.

In the study's own analysis: The assay estimated nucleated cells by amplifying reference gene primers. Assay: immunoSEQ multiplex PCR; the TCRdb copy retains only in-frame clones and omits some. From that table come the V and J calls and clone size; the DNA was used to work out D and trimming. The sample includes 55,000 to 65,000 clones, around three quarters of them seen just once. Germline V gene lookup returns CDR1 SGHTA and CDR2 FQGNSA. Between the trimmed V and J ends, which lost 5 bases and 7 bases, there was a span of 12 bases. This CDR3 is built from 14 residues. The V and J genes are TRBV7-2 and TRBJ1-6; possibly TRBD1 for D (5 bases). This receptor was taken from a man in his 60s with acute or convalescent COVID-19. Sequenced sample: peripheral blood. For the CDR3, the DNA is TGTGCCAGCAGCCTCGACTGGACAAATTCACCCCTCCACTTT. Translation gives CASSLDWTNSPLHF.